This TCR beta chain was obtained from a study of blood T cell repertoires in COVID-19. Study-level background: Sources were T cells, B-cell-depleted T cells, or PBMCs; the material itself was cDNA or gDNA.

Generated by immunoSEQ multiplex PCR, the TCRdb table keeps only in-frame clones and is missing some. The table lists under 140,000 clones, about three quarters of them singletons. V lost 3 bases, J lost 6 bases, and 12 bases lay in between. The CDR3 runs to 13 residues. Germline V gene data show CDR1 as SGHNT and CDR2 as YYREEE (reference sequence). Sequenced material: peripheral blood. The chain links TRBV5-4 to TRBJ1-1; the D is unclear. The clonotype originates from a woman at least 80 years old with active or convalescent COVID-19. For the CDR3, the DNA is TGTGCCAGCAGCTCGGGGAGTAGGTCTGAAGCTTTCTTT. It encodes CASSSGSRSEAFF.